Presented here are 22 T cell receptor beta chains from one specimen sequenced in a study of cytomegalovirus exposure and HLA in healthy donors. The study ran its PCR with 60 Vbeta and 13 Jbeta primers. Here immunoSEQ multiplex PCR was the method, and the copy in TCRdb shows in-frame clones only, minus some. Here the sample spans 100,000 to 150,000 clones, around four fifths being singletons. Sample: PBMCs. These receptor sequences come from a man between 18 and 29 years old in good health and CMV-seropositive.

This clone was picked up a small number of times. This chain links TRBV6-1 with TRBJ1-2; D gene unclear. The CDR3 contains 14 residues. Deletions cut 5 bases from V and 2 bases from J, with 12 bases between. Looked up from germline, CDR1 is MNHNS and CDR2 is SASEGT. The CDR3 reads CASSPYTINYGYTF. In DNA form, the CDR3 reads TGTGCCAGCAGTCCGTACACGATAAACTATGGCTACACCTTC.

This clone was counted many times. This chain links TRBV11-2 with TRBJ1-2; tentatively, D is TRBD1 (6 bases). V lost 4 bases, J lost 8 bases, and 8 bases lay in between. The CDR3 consists of 11 residues. In germline, CDR1 is SGHAT, CDR2 FQNNGV. DNA of the CDR3: TGTGCCAGCAGCTACAGGGACGGCTACACCTTC. This translates into CASSYRDGYTF.

This chain joins TRBV2 and TRBJ1-3; possibly TRBD1 for D (6 bases). Trimming cost V 5 bases and J 1 base, with 15 bases left between them. The germline V gene has CDR1 SNHLY and CDR2 FYNNEI. The CDR3 extends over 16 amino acids. CDR3 nucleotide sequence: TGTGCCAGCAGTTTACAGGGCACTGGGTCTGGAAACACCATATATTTT. It encodes CASSLQGTGSGNTIYF.

The V and J genes are TRBV6-4 and TRBJ2-7; tentatively, D is TRBD1 (5 bases). Germline V gene data show CDR1 as MRHNA and CDR2 as SNTAGT. This CDR3 has 16 amino acids. Trimming took 9 bases from V and 3 from J, leaving 24 bases between them. The CDR3 here is CARQTIPGSDFYEQYF. CDR3 bases: TGTGCCAGGCAGACCATTCCAGGGTCGGATTTCTACGAGCAGTACTTC.

CDR3 in DNA: TGTGCCAGCAGTTTAGTCGGGTCTGGGGCCAACGTCCTGACTTTC. Translating gives CASSLVGSGANVLTF. The chain has TRBV27 and TRBJ2-6; D call uncertain. CDR3 length: 15 residues. The germline V gene encodes CDR1 MNHEY and CDR2 SMNVEV (reference sequence). Trimming took 2 bases from V and 1 from J, leaving 6 bases between them.

The table lists this clone with a count of one. This chain joins TRBV28 and TRBJ1-2; possibly TRBD1 for D (6 bases). This CDR3 is 15 amino acids long. The germline V and J ends were trimmed by 5 bases and 0 bases, with 13 bases remaining between them. CDR1 and CDR2 from the germline V gene are MDHEN and SYDVKM. The CDR3 loop is CASSPRQDANYGYTF. DNA for the CDR3: TGTGCCAGCAGTCCCCGACAGGACGCTAACTATGGCTACACCTTC.

This chain connects TRBV19 to TRBJ1-1; 7 nucleotides agree with TRBD1. The CDR3 has 12 residues. Germline V gene lookup returns CDR1 LNHDA and CDR2 SQIVND (reference sequence). Trimming at V came to 10 bases and at J to 1 base, leaving 3 bases not matched to a gene. The CDR3 spells CATRQGNTEAFF. CDR3 coding DNA: TGTGCCACCCGACAGGGGAACACTGAAGCTTTCTTT.

The chain joins TRBV27 to TRBJ1-5; 10 nucleotides line up with TRBD1. Germline assignment: CDR1 MNHEY and CDR2 SMNVEV (reference sequence). CDR3 length equals 16 residues. The V segment lost 6 bases and the J segment 5 bases; nucleotides outside the gene matches: 10. CDR3 sequence (DNA): TGTGCCAGCAGCTCCTTAGGGACAGGGGCCGATCAGCCCCAGCATTTT. Protein sequence: CASSSLGTGADQPQHF.

V and J are TRBV4-2 and TRBJ1-6, with D possibly TRBD1 on 5 matching bases. The V gene's germline CDR1 is LGHNA and CDR2 YNFKEQ. Between the trimmed V and J ends, which lost 2 bases and 0 bases, there was a span of 11 bases. This CDR3 has 17 residues. CDR3 coding DNA: TGTGCCAGCAGCCAACCGGACATTTCCTCCTATAATTCACCCCTCCACTTT. Amino acids: CASSQPDISSYNSPLHF.

The rearrangement joins TRBV4-1 to TRBJ1-1; no firm D call. The V and J ends lost 4 bases and 2 bases respectively, with 14 bases between them. CDR3 size: 15 residues. Germline values: CDR1 MGHRA, CDR2 YSYEKL. The chain's CDR3 is CASSRTRTGNTEAFF. CDR3 bases: TGCGCCAGCAGCCGGACTCGGACGGGAAACACTGAAGCTTTCTTT.

The chain couples TRBV18 to TRBJ2-1; 8 nucleotides agree with TRBD1. With V trimmed by 1 base and J by 5 bases, 4 bases remained unmatched. The CDR3 has 15 residues. Germline lookup yields CDR1 KGHSH and CDR2 LQKENI. CDR3 residues: CASSPLLQGDNEQFF. CDR3 nucleotides: TGTGCCAGCTCACCACTTTTACAGGGGGACAATGAGCAGTTCTTC.

For the CDR3, the DNA is TGTGCCAGCAGCTTCGACAGAACCTATGGCTACACCTTC. Protein: CASSFDRTYGYTF. This chain links TRBV5-4 with TRBJ1-2; D might be TRBD1 (5 bases). In germline, CDR1 is SGHNT, CDR2 YYREEE (reference sequence). CDR3 size: 13 residues. V was clipped by 2 bases and J by 4 bases, with 9 bases between them.

This clone was seen only a few times. J is TRBJ1-5 and V is TRBV19; 7 bases agree with TRBD1. J gave up 3 bases and V 8 bases, and 10 bases lay outside the gene matches. This CDR3 is 15 amino acids long. Germline V gene sequence: CDR1 LNHDA, CDR2 SQIVND (reference sequence). CDR3 protein: CASCTGETVNQPQHF. In DNA form, the CDR3 reads TGTGCCAGTTGCACAGGGGAGACGGTCAATCAGCCCCAGCATTTT.

The chain combines TRBV28 with TRBJ1-2; possibly TRBD1 for D (6 bases). Trimming took off 1 base at V and 5 bases at J, with 14 bases between the two ends. This CDR3 region has 15 residues. Germline loops: CDR1 MDHEN, CDR2 SYDVKM. For the CDR3, the DNA is TGTGCCAGCAGTTTATATCAGGGGCAGGGGTATGGCTACACCTTC. Translating it yields CASSLYQGQGYGYTF.

This clone showed up just a few times. V gene TRBV28 combines with J gene TRBJ2-7; D perhaps matches TRBD2 (5 bases). V was trimmed by 3 bases and J by 11 bases, leaving 14 bases between them. The CDR3 covers 12 residues. CDR1 is MDHEN, CDR2 SYDVKM, per germline. Written as DNA, the CDR3 is TGTGCCAGCAGTTTTGCCGGGGATCCTGAGTACTTC. It yields the protein CASSFAGDPEYF.

The V call is TRBV2, the J call TRBJ2-1, with 8 bases matching TRBD1. The junction had 6 bases not matched to a gene; V was cut back by 3 bases and J by 5 bases. CDR3 length equals 15 residues. Germline assignment: CDR1 SNHLY and CDR2 FYNNEI. CDR3 nucleotides: TGTGCCAGCAGTGATCCCAGGGGGCACGACAATGAGCAGTTCTTC. It translates to CASSDPRGHDNEQFF.

The chain employs TRBV27 and TRBJ1-2; 7 nucleotides align to TRBD1. The CDR3 extends over 14 amino acids. Per the germline V gene, CDR1 is MNHEY and CDR2 is SMNVEV (reference sequence). The ends lost 0 bases at V and 4 bases at J; junction bases unmatched: 2. The CDR3 region is CASSLSTGSYGYTF. The DNA for the CDR3 is TGTGCCAGCAGTTTATCGACAGGGTCCTATGGCTACACCTTC.

The genes are TRBV7-9 and TRBJ2-5; tentatively, D is TRBD1 (6 bases). The DNA matches TRBJ2-7 better at its end, which makes the J call doubtful. The CDR3 sequence is 12 residues long. Germline V gene lookup returns CDR1 SEHNR and CDR2 FQNEAQ (reference sequence). This chain's CDR3 is CATGDNSYEQYF. For the CDR3, the DNA is TGTGCCACCGGGGACAACTCCTACGAGCAGTACTTC.

J is TRBJ2-7 and V is TRBV10-1, with 7 bases fitting TRBD1. Germline V lookup: CDR1 WNHNN, CDR2 SYGVQD (reference sequence). With 4 bases clipped from V and 1 base from J, the junction kept 4 bases outside the gene matches. The CDR3 is 14 residues long. CDR3 amino acids: CASSAGQSSYEQYF. CDR3 sequence (DNA): TGCGCCAGCAGTGCGGGACAGAGTTCCTACGAGCAGTACTTC.

The V call is TRBV11-2, the J call TRBJ1-2; the D is unclear. There are 14 residues in the CDR3. Germline values: CDR1 SGHAT, CDR2 FQNNGV. V lost 0 bases to trimming and J lost 6 bases, with 11 bases between them. The CDR3 nucleotides are TGTGCCAGCAGCTTAGAGGTGGTAGCTAATGGCTACACCTTC. It encodes CASSLEVVANGYTF. Based on the CDR3 plus reference TRBV11-2 and TRBJ1-2, the full variable domain is EAGVAQSPRYKIIEKRQSVAFWCNPISGHATLYWYQQILGQGPKLLIQFQNNGVVDDSQLPKDRFSAERLKGVDSTLKIQPAKLEDSAVYLCASSLEVVANGYTFGSGTRLTVV.

The chain combines TRBV30 with TRBJ2-2, with 8 nucleotides matching TRBD1. Germline trimming cut 2 bases from V and 2 bases from J; bases unmatched to any gene: 10. The germline gives CDR1 GTSNPN, CDR2 SVGIG (reference sequence). The CDR3 consists of 17 residues. CDR3 in amino acids: CAWSNRPTGGNTGELFF. In DNA, the CDR3 is TGTGCCTGGAGTAACCGACCCACAGGGGGTAACACCGGGGAGCTGTTTTTT.

The CDR3 bases are TGCGCCAGCAGTCAACCCGACAGGGTAGGATGGACTGAAGCTTTCTTT. It translates to CASSQPDRVGWTEAFF. V gene TRBV23-1 combines with J gene TRBJ1-1, with TRBD1 identical over 7 bases. TRBV23-1 qualifies as an ORF whose function is uncertain. V was pared by 2 bases and J by 5 bases, with 11 bases of the junction left unmatched. This CDR3 region has 16 residues.